The 23 T cell receptor beta chains listed next were all sequenced from one sample in a study of T cell responses to AZD1222 COVID-19 vaccine. Some clones are missing from TCRdb's copy, which holds only in-frame ones; the method was immunoSEQ multiplex PCR. The sample includes some 86,000 clones, more than 75% seen only once; the top ten take around 20%. Sequenced here: peripheral blood, sampled on day 0 of AZD1222 vaccination. The receptors were sampled from an adult in good health.

This clone was counted once. This chain uses TRBV29-1 with TRBJ1-2, with 7 bases fitting TRBD1. The germline V gene has CDR1 SQVTM and CDR2 ANQGSEA. V gave up 5 bases and J gave up 2 bases; unmatched junction bases: 5. This CDR3 spans 13 amino acids. Here the CDR3 reads CSVRQGGNYGYTF. Written as DNA, the CDR3 is TGCAGCGTTCGACAGGGAGGGAACTATGGCTACACCTTC.

The table lists this clone with a few counts. The chain uses TRBV5-1 and TRBJ2-7; D possibly corresponds to TRBD2 (6 bases). The CDR3 totals 12 residues. The germline CDR1 and CDR2 sequences are SGHRS and YFSETQ. The V gene lost 2 bases and the J gene lost 7 bases, with 10 bases spanning the gap. DNA of the CDR3: TGCGCCAGCAGCTTAACTAGCAGGGAGCAGTACTTC. Translated, it gives CASSLTSREQYF.

The chain couples TRBV7-9 to TRBJ2-3; TRBD2 matches 11 bases. The J segment lost 0 bases and the V segment lost 8 bases, leaving 7 bases of the junction unmatched. CDR3 length: 16 residues. CDR1 is SEHNR, CDR2 FQNEAQ, per germline (reference sequence). The CDR3 region is CASPRGTSGSTDTQYF. The CDR3 bases are TGTGCCAGCCCCCGGGGGACTAGCGGAAGCACAGATACGCAGTATTTT. The full variable domain, completed using reference TRBV7-9 and TRBJ2-3, is DTGVSQNPRHKITKRGQNVTFRCDPISEHNRLYWYRQTLGQGPEFLTYFQNEAQLEKSRLLSDRFSAERPKGSFSTLEIQRTEQGDSAMYLCASPRGTSGSTDTQYFGPGTRLTVL.

This chain links TRBV7-9 with TRBJ1-2; D is unclear. CDR3 length: 12 residues. Trimming removed 1 base from V and 3 bases from J, with 3 bases in between. Germline CDR1 SEHNR, CDR2 FQNEAQ (reference sequence). In DNA form, the CDR3 reads TGTGCCAGCAGCTTAGGAGACTATGGCTACACCTTC. The encoded protein is CASSLGDYGYTF.

This clone was counted a single time. The CDR3 is CSGRLRMRDTQYF. The DNA for the CDR3 is TGCAGCGGCCGACTGAGGATGAGGGATACGCAGTATTTT. J is TRBJ2-3 and V is TRBV29-1, with unresolved D. The CDR3 extends over 13 amino acids. Germline V gene sequence: CDR1 SQVTM, CDR2 ANQGSEA. The V end was cut by 7 bases, the J end by 6 bases, with 17 bases between.

CDR3 in amino acids: CASSYPTGANTEAFF. For the CDR3, the DNA is TGTGCCAGCAGTTACCCAACAGGGGCGAACACTGAAGCTTTCTTT. This chain uses TRBV6-5 with TRBJ1-1; 7 bases are a match to TRBD1. This CDR3 contains 15 residues. Losses at the gene ends were 2 bases for V and 1 base for J; bases not matched to a gene: 4. Germline V gene lookup returns CDR1 MNHEY and CDR2 SVGAGI.

The chain links TRBV9 to TRBJ2-7; 12 bases line up with TRBD1. Germline V gene lookup returns CDR1 SGDLS and CDR2 YYNGEE. CDR3 size: 13 residues. The V and J ends lost 3 bases and 8 bases, in that order; junction bases with no gene match: 3. The CDR3 bases are TGTGCCAGCAGCGCCGGGACAGGGGGCAAGCAGTACTTC. This gives the protein CASSAGTGGKQYF.

The chain combines TRBV4-2 with TRBJ1-1, with 7 bases identical to TRBD1. With 3 bases clipped from V and 5 bases from J, the junction kept 6 bases outside the gene matches. Germline V lookup: CDR1 LGHNA, CDR2 YNFKEQ. The CDR3 extends over 14 amino acids. CDR3 coding DNA: TGTGCCAGCAGCCATTTATACAGGGGAACTGAAGCTTTCTTT. Protein product: CASSHLYRGTEAFF.

Written as DNA, the CDR3 is TGTGCCAGCTCACCAGGCACAGGGGGACCCGGGGAGCTGTTTTTT. It translates to CASSPGTGGPGELFF. The rearrangement uses TRBV18 and TRBJ2-2, with TRBD1 matching over 8 bases. Germline CDR1 is KGHSH and CDR2 is LQKENI. Trimming cost V 2 bases and J 6 bases; bases outside gene matches: 5. The length of the CDR3 is 15 residues.

The rearrangement joins TRBV7-8 to TRBJ1-2; perhaps TRBD1 as D (6 bases). The CDR3 covers 16 residues. The germline gives CDR1 SGHVS, CDR2 FQNEAQ. V was clipped by 5 bases and J by 7 bases, with 23 bases between them. The CDR3 DNA follows: TGTGCCAGCAGCCCTTACCAGTTGGGGGCGGGGGTTGGCTACACCTTC. As protein: CASSPYQLGAGVGYTF.

The chain links TRBV30 to TRBJ1-5; 8 bases match TRBD1. The CDR3 extends over 13 amino acids. J lost 6 bases, V lost 5 bases, and 6 bases had no gene match. CDR1 is GTSNPN and CDR2 is SVGIG in the germline V gene (reference sequence). Written as DNA, the CDR3 is TGTGCCTGGGACAGGGGAATGGGTCAGCCCCAGCATTTT. Amino acids: CAWDRGMGQPQHF.

The chain carries TRBV19 and TRBJ1-2; maybe TRBD1 (6 bases). V was shortened by 6 bases and J by 3 bases, with 14 bases between the two germline ends. Germline CDR1 LNHDA, CDR2 SQIVND (reference sequence). The CDR3 is made up of 14 amino acids. The CDR3: CASRSPTGYYGYTF. CDR3 sequence (DNA): TGTGCCAGTAGATCCCCGACAGGTTACTATGGCTACACCTTC.

The chain combines TRBV27 with TRBJ1-1, with D perhaps TRBD1 (6 bases). CDR1 and CDR2 (germline): MNHEY, SMNVEV (reference sequence). The CDR3 extends over 15 amino acids. Between the trimmed V and J ends, which lost 5 bases and 10 bases, there was a span of 23 bases. CDR3 bases: TGTGCCAGCAGTCTCAAAACCTTACAGGGAACCCCAGCTTTCTTT. It encodes CASSLKTLQGTPAFF.

The rearrangement links TRBV4-2 to TRBJ2-1, with D perhaps TRBD1 (5 bases). Germline values: CDR1 LGHNA, CDR2 YNFKEQ. There are 14 residues in the CDR3. Between the trimmed V and J ends, which lost 1 base and 9 bases, there was a span of 13 bases. As DNA, the CDR3 is TGTGCCAGCAGCCAAGGGGGCAGCCCCTCTGAGCAGTTCTTC. Protein: CASSQGGSPSEQFF.

This clone was detected a few times. V usage is TRBV3-1 (or the pseudogene TRBV3-2) and J usage is TRBJ2-2, with 9 bases fitting TRBD1. This CDR3 is built from 17 residues. The germline V gene has CDR1 LGHDT and CDR2 YNNKEL (reference sequence). V lost 3 bases, J lost 4 bases, and 9 bases stayed unmatched. CDR3 residues: CASSQTGTGFFTGELFF. Written as DNA, the CDR3 is TGTGCCAGCAGCCAGACCGGGACAGGGTTTTTCACCGGGGAGCTGTTTTTT.

This clone was detected once. The rearrangement joins TRBV28 to TRBJ1-2; D is possibly TRBD1 (6 bases). Germline CDR1 MDHEN, CDR2 SYDVKM. The CDR3 extends over 13 amino acids. V was trimmed by 4 bases and J by 4 bases, leaving 10 bases between them. Here the CDR3 reads CASSSGQVYGYTF. In DNA form, the CDR3 reads TGTGCCAGCAGTTCGGGACAAGTCTATGGCTACACCTTC.

The CDR3 DNA is TGCGCCAGCAGCCCAACGGACAGGGGCCAAGAGACCCAGTACTTC. Amino acid sequence: CASSPTDRGQETQYF. V is TRBV4-1 and J is TRBJ2-5; TRBD1 agrees at 9 bases. The junction had 4 bases not matched to a gene; V was cut back by 4 bases and J by 1 base. Germline lookup yields CDR1 MGHRA and CDR2 YSYEKL. The CDR3 is 15 amino acids.

The chain combines TRBV15 with TRBJ2-7; D is possibly TRBD2 (5 bases). From germline, CDR1 is LNHNV and CDR2 YYDKDF (reference sequence). V was pared by 0 bases and J by 1 base, with 10 bases between. The CDR3 is 15 residues long. The DNA for the CDR3 is TGTGCCACCAGCAGAGATCAAGCGGAATCCTACGAGCAGTACTTC. Protein sequence: CATSRDQAESYEQYF.

V is TRBV6-1 and J is TRBJ1-5, with D unclear. The CDR3 totals 16 residues. In germline, CDR1 is MNHNS, CDR2 SASEGT. The germline V and J ends were trimmed by 1 base and 3 bases, with 13 bases remaining between them. This chain's CDR3 is CASSEGGRMSNQPQHF. The DNA for the CDR3 is TGTGCCAGCAGTGAAGGCGGTCGTATGTCCAATCAGCCCCAGCATTTT.

The chain uses TRBV28 and TRBJ2-1; D is possibly TRBD1 (9 bases). The CDR3 is 14 amino acids. The germline V gene encodes CDR1 MDHEN and CDR2 SYDVKM. V lost 10 bases and J 2 bases, leaving 15 bases between the germline ends. The CDR3 protein is CATGGTGPYNEQFF. In DNA, the CDR3 is TGTGCCACGGGGGGGACAGGGCCCTACAATGAGCAGTTCTTC.

The chain joins TRBV3-1 (or the pseudogene TRBV3-2) to TRBJ1-3; no clear D gene. The CDR3 spans 13 residues. Between the trimmed V and J ends, which lost 4 bases and 2 bases, there was a span of 6 bases. Germline V gene lookup returns CDR1 LGHDT and CDR2 YNNKEL (reference sequence). The DNA for the CDR3 is TGTGCCAGCAGCCGGGGAGCTGGAAACACCATATATTTT. Translation: CASSRGAGNTIYF.

The gene calls are TRBV5-1 and TRBJ2-1; 16 bases align to TRBD2. The CDR3 loop spans 17 amino acids. CDR1 and CDR2 (germline): SGHRS, YFSETQ. The J segment lost 8 bases and the V segment lost 3 bases, leaving 8 bases of the junction unmatched. In DNA, the CDR3 is TGCGCCAGCAGCTCAAAAGGGACTAGCGGGGGGGCGCATGAGCAGTTCTTC. Its translation is CASSSKGTSGGAHEQFF.

The chain is built from TRBV4-2 and TRBJ2-7; 11 positions match TRBD2. The CDR3 has 15 residues. CDR1 is LGHNA and CDR2 is YNFKEQ in the germline V gene. V lost 0 bases to trimming and J lost 7 bases; unmatched junction nucleotides: 5. The CDR3 is CASSQELAGVYEQYF. CDR3 DNA sequence: TGTGCCAGCAGCCAAGAACTAGCGGGAGTATATGAGCAGTACTTC.